These T cell receptor beta chains were read from a single sample in a study of blood T cells in healthy people across ages. TCRdb analysed the 5' RACE reads with MiXCR anew, one entry per CDR3 protein. This sample has around 1,100,000 distinct CDR3 sequences, with under 40% found just once. The sample consisted of blood. The receptors stem from a man younger than 35 in good health. The CDR3 runs from the conserved cysteine through the conserved F or W. Fields, in order: clone size, D gene, J gene, V gene, CDR3 DNA, CDR3 protein. The D gene is left open where the match is weak. Only some rows state a clone size, as once, few, many or a class for expanded clones.

size: many
D: .
J: TRBJ1-2
V: TRBV5-1
DNA: TGCGCCAGCAGCTTGCGTCCGGGTACCGATGGCTACACCTTC
CDR3: CASSLRPGTDGYTF

size: few
D: .
J: TRBJ1-2
V: TRBV7-9
DNA: TGTGCCAGCAGCTTAGAAGAGGGCCTCCTCTATGGCTACACCTTC
CDR3: CASSLEEGLLYGYTF

size: few
D: TRBD1
J: TRBJ1-2
V: TRBV28
DNA: TGTGCCAGCAGCCCCGGACAGGTAGTTACCTATGGCTACACCTTC
CDR3: CASSPGQVVTYGYTF

size: few
D: .
J: TRBJ1-5
V: TRBV9
DNA: TGTGCCAGCAGCGTAGGGGCAGGGCTCGAGCAGCCCCAGCATTTT
CDR3: CASSVGAGLEQPQHF

size: few
D: TRBD1
J: TRBJ1-2
V: TRBV29-1
DNA: TGCAGCGTTAGATCACCTCCGGGACAGGCTACTAACTATGGCTACACCTTC
CDR3: CSVRSPPGQATNYGYTF

size: .
D: TRBD1
J: TRBJ2-7
V: TRBV7-8
DNA: TGTGCCAGCAGTCACATACGCCCCGGGACAGGAAAATTGGACTACGAGCAGTACTTC
CDR3: CASSHIRPGTGKLDYEQYF

size: .
D: .
J: TRBJ2-3
V: TRBV4-1
DNA: TGCGCCAGCAGCCAAGAAGGGTTCAGGGGAGCAGATACGCAGTATTTT
CDR3: CASSQEGFRGADTQYF

size: .
D: TRBD2
J: TRBJ2-5
V: TRBV7-3
DNA: TGTGCCAGCAGCGAGAAGGGACTAGCGGGGAGGAATGAGCAGTACTTC
CDR3: CASSEKGLAGRNEQYF

size: .
D: TRBD1
J: TRBJ2-3
V: TRBV3-1
DNA: TGTGCCAGCAGCCAACCAGGTCTCGGGACAGGGCACACAGATACGCAGTATTTT
CDR3: CASSQPGLGTGHTDTQYF

size: .
D: .
J: TRBJ2-1
V: TRBV7-3
DNA: TGTGCCAGCAGCCCAACAGGGTACGGGGCCAATGAGCAGTTCTTC
CDR3: CASSPTGYGANEQFF

size: .
D: .
J: TRBJ1-4
V: TRBV4-1
DNA: TGCGCCAGCAGCCAAGGGACAACAACTAATGAAAAACTGTTTTTT
CDR3: CASSQGTTTNEKLFF

size: .
D: TRBD1
J: TRBJ2-1
V: TRBV7-9
DNA: TGTGCCAGCACTAAGAGACAGGGGATGAATGAGCAGTTCTTC
CDR3: CASTKRQGMNEQFF

size: few
D: TRBD2
J: TRBJ2-1
V: TRBV29-1
DNA: TGCAGCGTTGAAATAGCGGGGGGCCTGTGGGGTGAGCAGTTCTTC
CDR3: CSVEIAGGLWGEQFF

size: few
D: .
J: TRBJ2-1
V: TRBV20-1
DNA: TGCAGTGCCCCGGGACTCCACATCTCCTACAATGAGCAGTTCTTC
CDR3: CSAPGLHISYNEQFF

size: .
D: .
J: TRBJ1-4
V: TRBV4-1
DNA: TGCGCCAGCAGCCAAGAGAGAACGGAGAAACTGTTTTTT
CDR3: CASSQERTEKLFF

size: .
D: .
J: TRBJ1-3
V: TRBV4-3
DNA: TGCGCCAGCAGCCAAGATCGGGCATTATTAGGAAACACCATATATTTT
CDR3: CASSQDRALLGNTIYF

size: .
D: .
J: TRBJ1-1
V: TRBV20-1
DNA: TGCAGTGCCGTGGGGGGGGACACTGAAGCTTTCTTT
CDR3: CSAVGGDTEAFF

size: .
D: TRBD2
J: TRBJ2-1
V: TRBV7-3
DNA: TGTGCCAGCAGCTTATGGGCTAGCGGGGACAATGAGCAGTTCTTC
CDR3: CASSLWASGDNEQFF

size: few
D: TRBD1
J: TRBJ2-1
V: TRBV28
DNA: TGTGCCAGCAGTTTCACAGGGGGCGATGAGCAGTTCTTC
CDR3: CASSFTGGDEQFF

size: few
D: .
J: TRBJ1-1
V: TRBV10-3
DNA: TGTGCCATCAGGGCAGGATTGAACACTGAAGCTTTCTTT
CDR3: CAIRAGLNTEAFF

size: .
D: TRBD1
J: TRBJ1-1
V: TRBV2
DNA: TGTGCCAGCAGACGGGACAGGGGCGTTCCATCGTGTGAAGCTTTCTTT
CDR3: CASRRDRGVPSCEAFF

size: .
D: .
J: TRBJ1-2
V: TRBV6-2/TRBV6-3
DNA: TGTGCCAGCCTTTCCCGGAGGGGGTTTGGCTACACCTTC
CDR3: CASLSRRGFGYTF

size: few
D: TRBD1
J: TRBJ2-1
V: TRBV20-1
DNA: TGCAGTGCTAGAGGTGGGACAGGGGGGAATGAGCAGTTCTTC
CDR3: CSARGGTGGNEQFF

size: .
D: .
J: TRBJ2-3
V: TRBV27
DNA: TGTGCCAGCAGTCCGGCCAGGGGGGCGTTAGATACGCAGTATTTT
CDR3: CASSPARGALDTQYF

size: .
D: .
J: TRBJ1-1
V: TRBV3-1
DNA: TGTGCCAGCAGCCATCCGGAGACTGAAGCTTTCTTT
CDR3: CASSHPETEAFF

size: few
D: .
J: TRBJ2-5
V: TRBV29-1
DNA: TGCAGCGTTGAAGGAGGCGACGGAGGACAGAAAGAGACCCAGTACTTC
CDR3: CSVEGGDGGQKETQYF

size: .
D: TRBD1
J: TRBJ1-1
V: TRBV11-1
DNA: TGTGCCAGCAGCGGACAGGGACAGGGGAACACTGAAGCTTTCTTT
CDR3: CASSGQGQGNTEAFF

size: many
D: TRBD1
J: TRBJ1-1
V: TRBV29-1
DNA: TGCAGCGTCACGGGGTTGACAGGGCTCACTGAAGCTTTCTTT
CDR3: CSVTGLTGLTEAFF

size: .
D: .
J: TRBJ2-2
V: TRBV29-1
DNA: TGCAGCGTCTCGCAGACCGGGGAGCTGTTTTTT
CDR3: CSVSQTGELFF

size: .
D: .
J: TRBJ1-4
V: TRBV4-1
DNA: TGCGCCAGCTCCCATGGAGGGGGGGAGGAAAAACTGTTTTTT
CDR3: CASSHGGGEEKLFF

size: few
D: TRBD1
J: TRBJ1-5
V: TRBV30
DNA: TGTGCCTGGAGTGCGGACAGGGTGTTTAATCAGCCCCAGCATTTT
CDR3: CAWSADRVFNQPQHF

size: .
D: .
J: TRBJ1-1
V: TRBV29-1
DNA: TGCTGCGTCGCACGTAGGACGGCTACTGAAGCTTTCTTT
CDR3: CCVARRTATEAFF

size: once
D: .
J: TRBJ1-1
V: TRBV24-1
DNA: TGTGCCACCGCGGTCTACCGGACTGAAGCTTTCTTT
CDR3: CATAVYRTEAFF

size: .
D: .
J: TRBJ2-1
V: TRBV20-1
DNA: TGCAGTGCTAGGAGTAGGGGCGACAATGAGCAGTTCTTC
CDR3: CSARSRGDNEQFF

size: .
D: TRBD1
J: TRBJ1-2
V: TRBV9
DNA: TGTGCCAGCAGCGTAGATTTAGGACAGGGCGCTGGCTACACCTTC
CDR3: CASSVDLGQGAGYTF

size: .
D: .
J: TRBJ1-2
V: TRBV21-1
DNA: TGTGCCAGCAGCAAGATAGTTAAGAGAGGGCCAAATTATGGCTACACCTTC
CDR3: CASSKIVKRGPNYGYTF

size: .
D: .
J: TRBJ2-3
V: TRBV6-1
DNA: TGTGCCGGCAGTGTAATACCGGGGGGCACAGATACGCAGTATTTT
CDR3: CAGSVIPGGTDTQYF